Listed below are T cell receptor beta chains from one sample, sequenced in a study of blood T cell repertoires in COVID-19. Sequenced by immunoSEQ multiplex PCR; TCRdb stores in-frame clones only, minus some. This sample has 90,000 to 120,000 clones; approximately 90% occur once, and the top ten carry around 1.3%. Source material: peripheral blood. The receptors derive from a woman in her twenties or thirties with acute or convalescent COVID-19. Both conserved end residues are part of each CDR3. A D gene is named only where the DNA matches it firmly. Size is stated for part of the rows, as once, few or many counts, or as a class when the clone is expanded.

.	TRBV3-1/TRBV3-2	TRBJ2-5	.	TGTGCCAGCAGCCAAGACCCGGCTACCGACTTCCCGGGGGAGACCCAGTACTTC	CASSQDPATDFPGETQYF
.	TRBV11-3	TRBJ2-7	TRBD1	TGTGCCAGCAGCTTTCGCACAGGGGTCACCTCCTACGAGCAGTACTTC	CASSFRTGVTSYEQYF
once	TRBV7-9	TRBJ1-6	.	TGTGCCAGCAGCTTAGATGAGGATTCACCCCTCCACTTT	CASSLDEDSPLHF
.	TRBV13	TRBJ1-4	.	.	CASSFGPGDEKLFF
.	TRBV30	TRBJ1-5	.	TGTGCCTGGAGTCCGGACCTAGCCAATCAGCCCCAGCATTTT	CAWSPDLANQPQHF
.	TRBV7-2	TRBJ2-3	TRBD2	TGTGCCAGCAGCCCCGAGCGGGGGGGCACAGATACGCAGTATTTT	CASSPERGGTDTQYF
few	TRBV7-2	TRBJ1-2	TRBD1	TGTGCCAGCAGCTTAGCGGGACAGGGCTCTGGCTACACCTTC	CASSLAGQGSGYTF
.	TRBV9	TRBJ2-7	TRBD1	TGTGCCAGCAGCGTAACGGGACAGGGGGCTTACGAGCAGTACTTC	CASSVTGQGAYEQYF
few	TRBV9	TRBJ2-7	TRBD2	TGTGCCAGCAGCGATGGAGCGGGAGGCACCTACGAGCAGTACTTC	CASSDGAGGTYEQYF
.	TRBV11-2	TRBJ2-3	TRBD1	TGTGCCAGCAGCTCGGGGACAGGGACCACAGATACGCAGTATTTT	CASSSGTGTTDTQYF
.	TRBV7-3	TRBJ2-3	.	TGTGCCAGCAGCTTGGGAGGAACGCAGTATTTT	CASSLGGTQYF
.	TRBV11-2	TRBJ1-3	.	TGTGCCAGCAGCTTAGATACAGGGCACTACGGAAACACCATATATTTT	CASSLDTGHYGNTIYF
.	TRBV9	TRBJ1-1	.	TGTGCCAGCAGCGTCGTCTTGGCGGACACTGAAGCTTTCTTT	CASSVVLADTEAFF
.	TRBV11-3	TRBJ2-1	TRBD1	TGTGCCAGCAGCTCGATCGGGACAGGGGCGTACAATGAGCAGTTCTTC	CASSSIGTGAYNEQFF
.	TRBV6-5	TRBJ1-5	.	TGTGCCAGCAGCCAAAATCAGCCCCAGCATTTT	CASSQNQPQHF
.	TRBV12-3/TRBV12-4	TRBJ2-7	.	TGTGCCAGCAGTTTGGGGAGACCCTACGAGCAGTACTTC	CASSLGRPYEQYF
.	TRBV6-6	TRBJ1-2	.	TGTGCCAGCAGCGGGGATGGGGGGACCGCCGGCTATGGCTACACCTTC	CASSGDGGTAGYGYTF
once	TRBV14	TRBJ2-1	.	TGTGCCAGCAGCCCCCTGGGAGCTGGAGGCAATGAGCAGTTCTTC	CASSPLGAGGNEQFF
once	TRBV20-1	TRBJ2-7	TRBD2	TGCAGTGCTAGTTGGTTGCTGCGGGAGGATTCCTACGAGCAGTACTTC	CSASWLLREDSYEQYF
.	TRBV9	TRBJ1-1	TRBD1	TGTGCCAGCAGCGCGTCCTGGGACAGAAGGAACACTGAAGCTTTCTTT	CASSASWDRRNTEAFF
once	TRBV11-3	TRBJ2-5	TRBD2	TGTGCCAGCAGCCCCTCGGGACTAGCGGGGCCATACTTC	CASSPSGLAGPYF
.	TRBV15	TRBJ2-1	TRBD2	TGTGCCACCAGCAGACCCGGGACTAGCGGGGGGTACAATGAGCAGTTCTTC	CATSRPGTSGGYNEQFF
.	TRBV7-3	TRBJ1-1	TRBD1	TGTGCCAGCAGCGGATACGGACAGGGGATCGCTGAAGCTTTCTTT	CASSGYGQGIAEAFF
.	TRBV6-5	TRBJ1-3	.	TGTGCCAGCAACATGTCGCCCACCATATATTTT	CASNMSPTIYF
.	TRBV5-1	TRBJ2-7	TRBD1	TGCGCCAGCAGCTTTGGACAGGGGGCCCACGAGCAGTACTTC	CASSFGQGAHEQYF
.	TRBV29-1	TRBJ2-7	.	TGCAGCGCGCGAGGGACACTAACCTACGAGCAGTACTTC	CSARGTLTYEQYF
once	TRBV6-2/TRBV6-3	TRBJ2-5	TRBD2	TGTGCCAGCAGTTATCCTCGACTAGCGGGGGGCTTAAGCAGAGAGACCCAGTACTTC	CASSYPRLAGGLSRETQYF
once	TRBV24-1	TRBJ2-1	.	TGTGCCACCAGTGATTTCAGGGCTTTGGATGAGCAGTTCTTC	CATSDFRALDEQFF
.	TRBV4-2	TRBJ1-2	TRBD1	TGTGCCAGCAGCCGTGACAGGGACCTGAACTATGGCTACACCTTC	CASSRDRDLNYGYTF